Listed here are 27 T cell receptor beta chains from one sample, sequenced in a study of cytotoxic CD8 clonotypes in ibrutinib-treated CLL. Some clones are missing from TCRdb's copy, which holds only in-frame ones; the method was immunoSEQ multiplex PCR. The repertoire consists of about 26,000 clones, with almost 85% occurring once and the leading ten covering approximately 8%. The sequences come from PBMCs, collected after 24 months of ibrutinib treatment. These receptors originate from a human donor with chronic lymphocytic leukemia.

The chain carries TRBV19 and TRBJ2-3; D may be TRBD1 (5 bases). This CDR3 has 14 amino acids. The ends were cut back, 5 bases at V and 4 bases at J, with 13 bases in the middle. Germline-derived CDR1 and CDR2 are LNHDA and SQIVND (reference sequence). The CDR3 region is CASSGSVGPDTQYF. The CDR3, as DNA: TGTGCCAGTAGTGGTTCCGTGGGGCCAGATACGCAGTATTTT.

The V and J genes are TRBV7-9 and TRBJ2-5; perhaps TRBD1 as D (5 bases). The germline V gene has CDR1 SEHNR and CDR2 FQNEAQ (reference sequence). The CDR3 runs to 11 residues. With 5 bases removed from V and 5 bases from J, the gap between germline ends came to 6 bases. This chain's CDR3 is CASSPGETQYF. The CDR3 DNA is TGTGCCAGCAGCCCAGGGGAGACCCAGTACTTC.

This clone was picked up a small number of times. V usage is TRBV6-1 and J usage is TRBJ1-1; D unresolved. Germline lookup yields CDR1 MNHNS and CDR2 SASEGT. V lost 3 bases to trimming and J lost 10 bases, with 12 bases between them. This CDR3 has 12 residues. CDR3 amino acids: CASSESYRTAFF. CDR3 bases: TGTGCCAGCAGTGAGTCTTACAGAACAGCTTTCTTT.

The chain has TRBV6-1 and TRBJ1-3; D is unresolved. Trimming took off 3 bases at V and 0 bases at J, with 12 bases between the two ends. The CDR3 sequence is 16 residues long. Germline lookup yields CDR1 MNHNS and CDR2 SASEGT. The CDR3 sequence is CASSEIDASSGNTIYF. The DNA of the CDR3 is TGTGCCAGCAGTGAGATTGACGCCAGCTCTGGAAACACCATATATTTT.

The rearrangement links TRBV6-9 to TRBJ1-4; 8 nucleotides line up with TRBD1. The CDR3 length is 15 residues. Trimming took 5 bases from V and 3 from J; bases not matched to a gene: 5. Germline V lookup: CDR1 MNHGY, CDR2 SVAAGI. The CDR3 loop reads CASSRQGTPNEKLFF. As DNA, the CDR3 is TGTGCCAGCAGTCGACAGGGGACGCCTAATGAAAAACTGTTTTTT.

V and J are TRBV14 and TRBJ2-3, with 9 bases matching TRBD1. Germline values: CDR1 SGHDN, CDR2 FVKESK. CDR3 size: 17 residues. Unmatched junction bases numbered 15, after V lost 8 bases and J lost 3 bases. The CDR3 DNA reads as TGTGCCAGCGAGAATCGATCGGGACAGGGAGTAACAGATACGCAGTATTTT. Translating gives CASENRSGQGVTDTQYF.

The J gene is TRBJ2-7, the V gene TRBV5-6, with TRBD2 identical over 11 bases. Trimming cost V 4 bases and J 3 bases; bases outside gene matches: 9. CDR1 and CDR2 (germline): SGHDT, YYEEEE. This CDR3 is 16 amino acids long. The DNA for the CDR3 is TGTGCCAGCAGCGCCGGGCTAGCGGGGGGCGACTACGAGCAGTACTTC. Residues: CASSAGLAGGDYEQYF. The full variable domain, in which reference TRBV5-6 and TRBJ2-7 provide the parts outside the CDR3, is DAGVTQSPTHLIKTRGQQVTLRCSPKSGHDTVSWYQQALGQGPQFIFQYYEEEERQRGNFPDRFSGHQFPNYSSELNVNALLLGDSALYLCASSAGLAGGDYEQYFGPGTRLTVT.

CDR3 loop: CASSLETGGIREQYF. CDR3 DNA sequence: TGTGCCAGCAGCTTAGAGACAGGGGGTATCAGGGAGCAGTACTTC. This sequence joins TRBV7-9 and TRBJ2-7, with 9 bases fitting TRBD1. Germline V gene data show CDR1 as SEHNR and CDR2 as FQNEAQ (reference sequence). The CDR3 length is 15 residues. J was trimmed by 7 bases and V by 1 base; bases with no gene match: 8.

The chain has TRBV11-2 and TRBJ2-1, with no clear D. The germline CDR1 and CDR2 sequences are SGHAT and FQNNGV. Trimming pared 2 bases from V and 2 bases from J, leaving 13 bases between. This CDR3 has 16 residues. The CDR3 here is CASSLTPILAYNEQFF. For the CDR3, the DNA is TGTGCCAGCAGCTTAACCCCTATCCTAGCCTACAATGAGCAGTTCTTC.

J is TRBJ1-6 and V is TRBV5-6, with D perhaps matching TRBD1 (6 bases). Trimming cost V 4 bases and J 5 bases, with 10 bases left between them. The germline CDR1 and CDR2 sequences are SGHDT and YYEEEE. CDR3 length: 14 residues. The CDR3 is CASSTGFNNSPLHF. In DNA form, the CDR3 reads TGTGCCAGCAGCACAGGGTTCAATAATTCACCCCTCCACTTT.

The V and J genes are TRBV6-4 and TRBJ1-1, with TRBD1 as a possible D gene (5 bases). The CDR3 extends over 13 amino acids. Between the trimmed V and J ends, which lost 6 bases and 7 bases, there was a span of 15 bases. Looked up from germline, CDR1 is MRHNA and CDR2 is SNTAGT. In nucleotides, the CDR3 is TGTGCCAGCAGCGACGGGACGACGGGTGAAGCTTTCTTT. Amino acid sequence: CASSDGTTGEAFF.

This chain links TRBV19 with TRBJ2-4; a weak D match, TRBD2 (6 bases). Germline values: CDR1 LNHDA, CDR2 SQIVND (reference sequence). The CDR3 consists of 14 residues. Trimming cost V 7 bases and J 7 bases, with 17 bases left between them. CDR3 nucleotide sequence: TGTGCCAGTAACCCCGCAACGGGGGTCAACATTCAGTACTTC. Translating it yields CASNPATGVNIQYF.

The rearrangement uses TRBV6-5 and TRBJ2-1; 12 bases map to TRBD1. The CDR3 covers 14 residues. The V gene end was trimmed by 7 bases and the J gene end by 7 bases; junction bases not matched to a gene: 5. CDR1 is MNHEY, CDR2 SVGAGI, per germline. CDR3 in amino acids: CASKPGQGANEQFF. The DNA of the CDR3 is TGTGCCAGCAAACCGGGACAGGGGGCGAATGAGCAGTTCTTC.

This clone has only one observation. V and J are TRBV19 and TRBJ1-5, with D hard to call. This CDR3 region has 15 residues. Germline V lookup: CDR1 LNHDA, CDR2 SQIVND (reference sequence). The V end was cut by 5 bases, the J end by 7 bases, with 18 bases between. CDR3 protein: CASSPRQAVSQPQHF. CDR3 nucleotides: TGTGCCAGTAGTCCACGTCAGGCTGTATCACAGCCCCAGCATTTT.

The CDR3: CARHEPREGDEAFF. The DNA of the CDR3 is TGTGCCAGACATGAGCCCAGGGAGGGGGATGAAGCTTTCTTT. This chain connects TRBV6-1 to TRBJ1-1; possibly TRBD1 for D (6 bases). The CDR3 has 14 amino acids. Germline V gene lookup returns CDR1 MNHNS and CDR2 SASEGT. V was trimmed by 9 bases and J by 7 bases, leaving 21 bases between them.

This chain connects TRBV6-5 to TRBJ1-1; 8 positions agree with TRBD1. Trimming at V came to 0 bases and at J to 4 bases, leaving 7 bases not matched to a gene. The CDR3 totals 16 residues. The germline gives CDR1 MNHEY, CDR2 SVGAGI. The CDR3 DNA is TGTGCCAGCAGTTACTCCCCGACAGGGGTGGGCACTGAAGCTTTCTTT. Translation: CASSYSPTGVGTEAFF.

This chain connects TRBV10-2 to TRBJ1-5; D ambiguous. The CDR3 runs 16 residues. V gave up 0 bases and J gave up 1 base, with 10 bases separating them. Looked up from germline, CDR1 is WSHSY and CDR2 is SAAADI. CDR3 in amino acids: CASSESRQTSNQPQHF. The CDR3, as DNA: TGCGCCAGCAGTGAGTCGAGGCAGACCAGCAATCAGCCCCAGCATTTT.

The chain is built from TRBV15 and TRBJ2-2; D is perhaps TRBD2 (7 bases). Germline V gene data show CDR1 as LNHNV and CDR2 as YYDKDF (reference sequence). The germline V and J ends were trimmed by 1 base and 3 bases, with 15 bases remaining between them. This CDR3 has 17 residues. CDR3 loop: CATSRVGGARDTGELFF. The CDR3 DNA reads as TGTGCCACCAGCAGAGTGGGGGGGGCCAGGGACACCGGGGAGCTGTTTTTT.

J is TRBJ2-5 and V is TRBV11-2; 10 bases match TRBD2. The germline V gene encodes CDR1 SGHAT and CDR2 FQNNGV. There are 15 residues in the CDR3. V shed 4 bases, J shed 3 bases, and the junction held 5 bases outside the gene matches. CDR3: CASSYRTSGEETQYF. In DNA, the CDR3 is TGTGCCAGCAGCTACAGGACTAGCGGAGAAGAGACCCAGTACTTC.

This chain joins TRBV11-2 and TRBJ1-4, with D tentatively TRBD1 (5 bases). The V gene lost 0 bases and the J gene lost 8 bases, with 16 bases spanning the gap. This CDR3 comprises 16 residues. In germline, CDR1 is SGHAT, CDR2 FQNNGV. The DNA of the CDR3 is TGTGCCAGCAGCTTAGATATCGCAGGGTTAGACGAAAAACTGTTTTTT. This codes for CASSLDIAGLDEKLFF.

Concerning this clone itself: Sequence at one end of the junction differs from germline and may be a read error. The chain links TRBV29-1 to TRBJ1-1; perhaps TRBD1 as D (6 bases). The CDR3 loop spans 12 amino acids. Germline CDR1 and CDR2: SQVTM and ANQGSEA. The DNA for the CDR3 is TGCAGCGTTGAACACAGGGTAAGAGTTCTACTCTTT. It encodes CSVEHRVRVLLF. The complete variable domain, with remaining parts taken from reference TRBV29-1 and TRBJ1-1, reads SAVISQKPSRDICQRGTSLTIQCQVDSQVTMMFWYRQQPGQSLTLIATANQGSEATYESGFVIDKFPISRPNLTFSTLTVSNMSPEDSSIYLCSVEHRVRVLLFGQGTRLTVV.

CDR3 DNA: TGTGCCAGCAGTCCGTACAGGGGTTTTTCGTTTTCTTATAATTCACCCCTCCACTTT. The encoded protein is CASSPYRGFSFSYNSPLHF. The chain couples TRBV27 to TRBJ1-6, with 7 bases lining up with TRBD1. Germline CDR1 and CDR2: MNHEY and SMNVEV (reference sequence). The CDR3 contains 19 residues. Trimming took 5 bases from V and 4 from J; bases not matched to a gene: 17.

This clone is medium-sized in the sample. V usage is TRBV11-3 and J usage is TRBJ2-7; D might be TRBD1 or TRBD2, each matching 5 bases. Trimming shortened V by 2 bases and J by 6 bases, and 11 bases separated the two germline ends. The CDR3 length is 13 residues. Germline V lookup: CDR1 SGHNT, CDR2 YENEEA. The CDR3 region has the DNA TGTGCCAGCAGCTTATTCCTTGGGGGCGAGCAGTACTTC. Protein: CASSLFLGGEQYF.

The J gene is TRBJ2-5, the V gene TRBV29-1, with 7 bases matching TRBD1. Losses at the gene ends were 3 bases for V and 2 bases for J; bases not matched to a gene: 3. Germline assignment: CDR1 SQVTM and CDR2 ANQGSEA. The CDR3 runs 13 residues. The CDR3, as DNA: TGCAGCGTTGACAGGACAGGTCAAGAGACCCAGTACTTC. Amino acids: CSVDRTGQETQYF.

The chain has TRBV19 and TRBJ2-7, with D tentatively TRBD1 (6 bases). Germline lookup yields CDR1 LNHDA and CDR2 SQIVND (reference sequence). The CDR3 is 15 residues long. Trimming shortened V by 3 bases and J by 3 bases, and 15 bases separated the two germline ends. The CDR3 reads CASSIRDTKVYEQYF. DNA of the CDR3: TGTGCCAGTAGTATCAGGGACACAAAAGTCTACGAGCAGTACTTC.

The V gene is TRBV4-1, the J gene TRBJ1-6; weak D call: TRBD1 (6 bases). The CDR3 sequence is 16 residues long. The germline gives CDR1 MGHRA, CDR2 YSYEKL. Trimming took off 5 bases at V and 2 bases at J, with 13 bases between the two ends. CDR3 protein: CASSLQGWTYNSPLHF. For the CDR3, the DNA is TGCGCCAGCAGCTTACAGGGTTGGACCTATAATTCACCCCTCCACTTT.

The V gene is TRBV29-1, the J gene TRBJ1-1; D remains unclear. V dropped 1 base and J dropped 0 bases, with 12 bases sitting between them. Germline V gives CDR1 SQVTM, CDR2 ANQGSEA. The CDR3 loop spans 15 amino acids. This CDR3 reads CSVEGQTGMNTEAFF. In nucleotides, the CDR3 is TGCAGCGTTGAAGGCCAAACCGGAATGAACACTGAAGCTTTCTTT. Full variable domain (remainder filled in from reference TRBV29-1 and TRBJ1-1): SAVISQKPSRDICQRGTSLTIQCQVDSQVTMMFWYRQQPGQSLTLIATANQGSEATYESGFVIDKFPISRPNLTFSTLTVSNMSPEDSSIYLCSVEGQTGMNTEAFFGQGTRLTVV.